These 11 T cell receptor beta chains originate from one sample sequenced in a study of T cells after yellow fever vaccination. TCRdb ran MiXCR on the 5' RACE reads and lists one entry per CDR3 protein. The table records a few hundred thousand distinct CDR3 sequences, roughly 4% of them present only once. The specimen comprised PBMCs, sampled 5 days after the yellow fever booster vaccination. The receptors were gathered from a man aged 18 to 30 who received the YFV17D yellow fever vaccine.

This clonotype turned up a few times. This chain links TRBV4-3 with TRBJ2-5; 7 bases fit TRBD1. Germline V gene lookup returns CDR1 LGHNA and CDR2 YSLEER. The CDR3 has 16 residues. Trimming took 1 base from V and 0 from J; bases not matched to a gene: 5. CDR3 protein: CASSQVTGANQETQYF. CDR3 DNA: TGCGCCAGCAGCCAAGTCACAGGGGCAAACCAAGAGACCCAGTACTTC.

This clonotype was seen many times. The V gene is TRBV5-4, the J gene TRBJ2-1; 11 nucleotides agree with TRBD2. Trimming removed 4 bases from V and 0 bases from J; junction bases left unmatched: 3. Germline CDR1 reads SGHNT; CDR2 reads YYREEE (reference sequence). CDR3 length: 16 amino acids. The CDR3 is CASSPLAGGSYNEQFF. The DNA of the CDR3 is TGTGCCAGCAGCCCGCTAGCGGGGGGCTCCTACAATGAGCAGTTCTTC.

This clonotype was picked up a small number of times. The chain uses TRBV11-2 and TRBJ2-3; D is undetermined. The CDR3 has 12 amino acids. CDR1 and CDR2 from the germline V gene are SGHAT and FQNNGV. The V and J ends lost 4 bases and 4 bases respectively, with 6 bases between them. CDR3 sequence reads: CASSSNADTQYF. The CDR3 region has the DNA TGTGCCAGCAGCTCCAACGCAGATACGCAGTATTTT.

This chain links TRBV20-1 with TRBJ1-5, with 7 bases that match TRBD1. CDR3 length: 16 amino acids. Germline V gene lookup returns CDR1 DFQATT and CDR2 SNEGSKA (reference sequence). V lost 3 bases to trimming and J lost 0 bases; unmatched junction nucleotides: 8. Here the CDR3 DNA reads TGCAGTGCTAGCCGCCTTGACAGGGATAGCAATCAGCCCCAGCATTTT. Translated: CSASRLDRDSNQPQHF.

J is TRBJ2-2 and V is TRBV5-1; D gene ambiguous. CDR3 size: 12 residues. Germline values: CDR1 SGHRS, CDR2 YFSETQ. The V end lost 1 base, the J end lost 9 bases, and 7 bases lay between the germline ends. The CDR3 region is CASSLYSRELFF. The CDR3 nucleotides read TGCGCCAGCAGCTTGTACAGCAGGGAGCTGTTTTTT.

Only one count was recorded for this clonotype. This chain uses TRBV7-2 with TRBJ2-5; D remains unclear. The CDR3 contains 14 residues. The V end lost 7 bases, the J end lost 5 bases, and 17 bases lay between the germline ends. Germline CDR1 SGHTA, CDR2 FQGNSA. DNA for the CDR3: TGTGCCAGCAACCGGCAGGTTGGTGAGGAGACCCAGTACTTC. It specifies CASNRQVGEETQYF.

In its sample, this clonotype was seen a few times. The V gene is TRBV5-1, the J gene TRBJ1-2, with D unresolved. Germline V gene lookup returns CDR1 SGHRS and CDR2 YFSETQ. The CDR3 has 15 amino acids. V was shortened by 4 bases and J by 8 bases, with 21 bases between the two germline ends. In DNA, the CDR3 is TGCGCCAGCAGCCTGAACCCAACAGCCCCCTGGGGCTACACCTTC. Translated: CASSLNPTAPWGYTF.

This chain connects TRBV3-1 to TRBJ1-2, with no clear D. V was trimmed by 4 bases and J by 0 bases, leaving 9 bases between them. The length of the CDR3 is 14 residues. The V gene's germline CDR1 is LGHDT and CDR2 YNNKEL (reference sequence). Here the CDR3 DNA reads TGTGCCAGCAGCCCCGGACCAACTAACTATGGCTACACCTTC. Translated: CASSPGPTNYGYTF. The variable domain in full, completed from reference TRBV3-1 and TRBJ1-2, reads DTAVSQTPKYLVTQMGNDKSIKCEQNLGHDTMYWYKQDSKKFLKIMFSYNNKELIINETVPNRFSPKSPDKAHLNLHINSLELGDSAVYFCASSPGPTNYGYTFGSGTRLTVV.

This clonotype has at least ten counts. The chain joins TRBV30 to TRBJ2-7; unclear D gene. V was shortened by 6 bases and J by 5 bases, with 14 bases between the two germline ends. The CDR3 totals 12 residues. Germline V gene sequence: CDR1 GTSNPN, CDR2 SVGIG (reference sequence). CDR3: CACGPIWDEQYF. The CDR3 region has the DNA TGTGCCTGTGGGCCGATCTGGGACGAGCAGTACTTC.

The J gene is TRBJ2-5, the V gene TRBV23-1, with D perhaps TRBD1 (5 bases). TRBV23-1 is marked as an open reading frame, function uncertain. V shed 2 bases and J shed 2 bases, with 6 bases lying between them. This CDR3 has 13 amino acids. The CDR3 reads CASSQQGQETQYF. CDR3 DNA: TGCGCCAGCAGTCAACAGGGACAAGAGACCCAGTACTTC.

Only a few counts were recorded for this clonotype. The rearrangement links TRBV7-8 to TRBJ1-5; a possible D gene is TRBD1 (6 bases). Trimming took off 1 base at V and 6 bases at J, with 16 bases between the two ends. This CDR3 region has 16 residues. Germline V CDR1 and CDR2: SGHVS, FQNEAQ. The CDR3 nucleotides read TGTGCCAGCAGCTTAGTATCGGGCCTAGGGGGTCAGCCCCAGCATTTT. This codes for CASSLVSGLGGQPQHF.